This TCR beta chain is from a study of Ad26.COV2.S vaccination and SARS-CoV-2 variants. Germline CDR1 LNHDA, CDR2 SQIVND (reference sequence). This CDR3 is built from 15 residues. Between the trimmed V and J ends, which lost 5 bases and 6 bases, there was a span of 17 bases. With respect to this clone: Its specificity is not known.

Measured with immunoSEQ multiplex PCR; TCRdb has only the in-frame clones, and not every one. The top ten hold about 7.4% of the sample, which has a few hundred thousand clones, approximately 83% seen once. Treatment denoted: 19 received Ad26.COV2.S at low or high dose, single or two shots; several received placebo; per-sample allocation not given. Day 63 following the first vaccine or placebo injection was when the samples were taken. The donor's status was that of an adult aged 18-55 years in Boston. Participants' vaccine, an Ad26 vector, delivered Wuhan-strain SARS-CoV-2 spike. The study's findings and limits: Participants in the vaccine arm had higher spike-specific TCR breadth; placebo recipients had lower. There was reportedly substantial breadth in spike-specific CD8+ and CD4+ T cell responses after vaccination.

Sequences were derived from peripheral blood, sampled in a trial of Ad26.COV2.S vaccine versus placebo. The chain is built from TRBV19 and TRBJ2-1; D not certain. The TCR sequence derives from a person between 18 and 59 years old who received the Ad26.COV2.S COVID-19 vaccine or a placebo. The CDR3 here is CASSPPPYTLNEQFF. CDR3 sequence (DNA): TGTGCCAGTAGTCCCCCCCCGTACACCCTCAATGAGCAGTTCTTC. The whole variable domain, filled in from reference TRBV19 and TRBJ2-1, reads DGGITQSPKYLFRKEGQNVTLSCEQNLNHDAMYWYRQDPGQGLRLIYYSQIVNDFQKGDIAEGYSVSREKKESFPLTVTSAQKNPTAFYLCASSPPPYTLNEQFFGPGTRLTVL.